The rows below give T cell receptor beta chains drawn from one sample of a study of blood T cell repertoires in COVID-19. Assay used: immunoSEQ multiplex PCR; TCRdb lists only in-frame clones, some missing. The sample lists 95,000 to 150,000 clones; about 90% were seen once. Material for sequencing was peripheral blood. The source is a man in his forties or fifties with COVID-19, enrolled during active disease. The CDR3 runs from the conserved cysteine through the conserved F or W. The order of the fields is V gene, D gene, clone size, J gene, CDR3 protein, CDR3 DNA. D genes are given only for firm matches. Not all rows give a size; the values are once, few, many and, for expanded clones, a class.

v_gene: TRBV4-3; d_gene: TRBD2; abundance: NA; j_gene: TRBJ2-1; CDR3aa: CASSQLAGGPTVNEQFF; CDR3nt: TGCGCCAGCAGCCAGTTAGCGGGAGGGCCTACGGTTAATGAGCAGTTCTTC
v_gene: TRBV30; d_gene: NA; abundance: NA; j_gene: TRBJ1-1; CDR3aa: CAWSRGVGTEAFF; CDR3nt: TGTGCCTGGAGTCGGGGGGTCGGCACTGAAGCTTTCTTT
v_gene: TRBV28; d_gene: TRBD1; abundance: few; j_gene: TRBJ2-2; CDR3aa: CASSSGQGAFLNTGELFF; CDR3nt: TGTGCCAGCAGCTCGGGACAGGGGGCGTTCTTGAACACCGGGGAGCTGTTTTTT
v_gene: TRBV4-1; d_gene: NA; abundance: NA; j_gene: TRBJ2-7; CDR3aa: CASSPADTYEQYF; CDR3nt: TGCGCCAGCAGCCCCGCGGATACCTACGAGCAGTACTTC
v_gene: TRBV4-1; d_gene: TRBD1; abundance: NA; j_gene: TRBJ1-2; CDR3aa: CASSQGTGQYGYTF; CDR3nt: TGCGCCAGCAGCCAAGGGACAGGGCAATATGGCTACACCTTC
v_gene: TRBV10-1; d_gene: TRBD2; abundance: NA; j_gene: TRBJ2-3; CDR3aa: CASSERGGRLGTQYF; CDR3nt: TGCGCCAGCAGTGAGAGGGGCGGGAGGTTAGGTACGCAGTATTTT
v_gene: TRBV9; d_gene: TRBD1; abundance: few; j_gene: TRBJ2-3; CDR3aa: CASSADRGADTQYF; CDR3nt: TGTGCCAGCAGCGCGGACAGGGGGGCAGATACGCAGTATTTT
v_gene: TRBV11-1; d_gene: NA; abundance: NA; j_gene: TRBJ1-5; CDR3aa: CASRRGSGGNQPQHF; CDR3nt: TGTGCCAGCAGAAGAGGGTCGGGGGGCAATCAGCCCCAGCATTTT
v_gene: TRBV29-1; d_gene: TRBD2; abundance: NA; j_gene: TRBJ2-3; CDR3aa: CSARLAGGRTDTQYF; CDR3nt: TGCAGCGCCCGGTTAGCGGGAGGGAGAACAGATACGCAGTATTTT
v_gene: TRBV28; d_gene: TRBD1; abundance: NA; j_gene: TRBJ1-2; CDR3aa: CASSPGGQGNYGYTF; CDR3nt: TGTGCCAGCAGTCCCGGAGGACAGGGTAACTATGGCTACACCTTC
v_gene: TRBV5-1; d_gene: TRBD1; abundance: NA; j_gene: TRBJ1-2; CDR3aa: CASSSDGQGQGYTF; CDR3nt: TGCGCCAGCAGCTCCGATGGACAGGGGCAGGGCTACACCTTC
v_gene: TRBV2; d_gene: NA; abundance: NA; j_gene: TRBJ1-6; CDR3aa: CASSGGPSYNSPLHF; CDR3nt: TGTGCCAGCAGTGGAGGTCCATCCTATAATTCACCCCTCCACTTT
v_gene: TRBV18; d_gene: NA; abundance: NA; j_gene: TRBJ2-7; CDR3aa: CASSPGGGEQYF; CDR3nt: TGTGCCAGCTCACCAGGGGGAGGCGAGCAGTACTTC
v_gene: TRBV10-3; d_gene: NA; abundance: NA; j_gene: TRBJ1-2; CDR3aa: CAISESIERLDVGYTF; CDR3nt: TGTGCCATCAGTGAGTCGATAGAGAGGTTAGATGTCGGCTACACCTTC
v_gene: TRBV9; d_gene: NA; abundance: NA; j_gene: TRBJ2-7; CDR3aa: CASSVGSLGAGEQYF; CDR3nt: TGTGCCAGCAGCGTAGGCTCACTGGGCGCGGGGGAGCAGTACTTC
v_gene: TRBV3-1/TRBV3-2; d_gene: TRBD1; abundance: once; j_gene: TRBJ2-6; CDR3aa: CASSQDKGQGTLGANVLTF; CDR3nt: TGTGCCAGCAGCCAAGATAAGGGACAGGGGACGTTGGGGGCCAACGTCCTGACTTTC
v_gene: TRBV12-3/TRBV12-4; d_gene: NA; abundance: NA; j_gene: TRBJ2-5; CDR3aa: CASSLGQQETQYF; CDR3nt: TGTGCCAGCAGTTTAGGACAGCAAGAGACCCAGTACTTC
v_gene: TRBV7-6; d_gene: NA; abundance: NA; j_gene: TRBJ2-3; CDR3aa: CASSLRLAGSTDTQYF; CDR3nt: TGTGCCAGCAGCTTACGCCTAGCCGGTAGCACAGATACGCAGTATTTT
v_gene: TRBV9; d_gene: NA; abundance: NA; j_gene: TRBJ2-3; CDR3aa: CASSSFSGSDTQYF; CDR3nt: TGTGCCAGCAGCTCCTTTTCGGGTTCAGATACGCAGTATTTT
v_gene: TRBV7-2; d_gene: TRBD2; abundance: NA; j_gene: TRBJ2-7; CDR3aa: CASSLGSGRAYEQYF; CDR3nt: TGTGCCAGCAGCTTGGGTAGCGGGAGGGCCTACGAGCAGTACTTC
v_gene: TRBV28; d_gene: TRBD1; abundance: NA; j_gene: TRBJ1-5; CDR3aa: CATQDRGYSNQPQHF; CDR3nt: TGTGCCACCCAGGACAGGGGTTATAGCAATCAGCCCCAGCATTTT
v_gene: TRBV19; d_gene: TRBD1; abundance: NA; j_gene: TRBJ1-2; CDR3aa: CASRNRQGLHYGYTF; CDR3nt: TGTGCCAGTAGGAATAGACAGGGATTACACTATGGCTACACCTTC
v_gene: TRBV3-1/TRBV3-2; d_gene: TRBD2; abundance: NA; j_gene: TRBJ2-4; CDR3aa: CASSPNLLAGAKNIQYF; CDR3nt: TGTGCCAGCAGCCCTAACCTTCTAGCGGGAGCCAAAAACATTCAGTACTTC
v_gene: TRBV3-1/TRBV3-2; d_gene: TRBD2; abundance: NA; j_gene: TRBJ2-3; CDR3aa: CASSQSVSGSLGTDTQYF; CDR3nt: TGTGCCAGCAGCCAATCGGTTAGCGGGAGTCTTGGGACAGATACGCAGTATTTT
v_gene: TRBV13; d_gene: TRBD2; abundance: NA; j_gene: TRBJ2-3; CDR3aa: CASSLSSSGRRSTDTQYF; CDR3nt: TGTGCCAGCAGCTTATCGAGTAGCGGGAGGCGATCCACAGATACGCAGTATTTT
v_gene: TRBV19; d_gene: NA; abundance: NA; j_gene: TRBJ1-4; CDR3aa: CASRQESNEKLFF; CDR3nt: TGTGCCAGCCGACAGGAGAGTAATGAAAAACTGTTTTTT
v_gene: TRBV4-3; d_gene: TRBD2; abundance: NA; j_gene: TRBJ2-7; CDR3aa: CASSQTRGLAGSYEQYF; CDR3nt: TGCGCCAGCAGCCAAACACGGGGACTAGCGGGATCCTACGAGCAGTACTTC
v_gene: TRBV19; d_gene: TRBD1; abundance: NA; j_gene: TRBJ2-7; CDR3aa: CASSSKAGTGTYEQYF; CDR3nt: TGTGCCAGTAGCTCTAAAGCCGGGACAGGGACCTACGAGCAGTACTTC
v_gene: TRBV7-8; d_gene: TRBD2; abundance: NA; j_gene: TRBJ2-7; CDR3aa: CASSLASWGTTSYEQYF; CDR3nt: TGTGCCAGCAGCTTGGCCTCCTGGGGGACTACCTCCTACGAGCAGTACTTC
v_gene: TRBV11-2; d_gene: TRBD2; abundance: NA; j_gene: TRBJ2-5; CDR3aa: CASSGLAGGLFQETQYF; CDR3nt: TGTGCCAGCAGTGGGCTAGCGGGAGGATTGTTCCAAGAGACCCAGTACTTC
v_gene: TRBV7-2; d_gene: NA; abundance: NA; j_gene: TRBJ1-5; CDR3aa: CASSFAVKNQPQHF; CDR3nt: TGTGCCAGCAGCTTCGCAGTGAAAAATCAGCCCCAGCATTTT
v_gene: TRBV5-1; d_gene: TRBD2; abundance: once; j_gene: TRBJ2-1; CDR3aa: CASSPGGLAGLNEQFF; CDR3nt: TGCGCCAGCAGCCCTGGAGGTCTAGCGGGACTCAATGAGCAGTTCTTC
v_gene: TRBV4-2; d_gene: NA; abundance: NA; j_gene: TRBJ1-6; CDR3aa: CASSPVGGSSPLHF; CDR3nt: TGTGCCAGCAGCCCAGTCGGAGGGTCATCACCCCTCCACTTT
v_gene: TRBV9; d_gene: TRBD2; abundance: NA; j_gene: TRBJ2-2; CDR3aa: CASSVTGQGLAGTGELFF; CDR3nt: TGTGCCAGCAGCGTTACCGGTCAGGGACTAGCGGGAACCGGGGAGCTGTTTTTT
v_gene: TRBV21-1; d_gene: NA; abundance: once; j_gene: TRBJ2-1; CDR3aa: CASSKATSGRNEQFF; CDR3nt: TGTGCCAGCAGCAAAGCGACTAGCGGGAGGAATGAGCAGTTCTTC
v_gene: TRBV6-5; d_gene: NA; abundance: NA; j_gene: TRBJ2-5; CDR3aa: CASSYDLGGETQYF; CDR3nt: TGTGCCAGCAGTTACGACCTAGGGGGAGAGACCCAGTACTTC
v_gene: TRBV6-6; d_gene: NA; abundance: NA; j_gene: TRBJ1-2; CDR3aa: CASTAQGWSNYGYTF; CDR3nt: TGTGCCAGCACCGCTCAGGGATGGTCTAACTATGGCTACACCTTC
v_gene: TRBV13; d_gene: NA; abundance: NA; j_gene: TRBJ2-2; CDR3aa: CASSLGADTGELFF; CDR3nt: TGTGCCAGCAGCTTAGGGGCAGATACCGGGGAGCTGTTTTTT
v_gene: TRBV29-1; d_gene: NA; abundance: NA; j_gene: TRBJ1-5; CDR3aa: CSAGGANQPQHF; CDR3nt: TGCAGCGCGGGGGGAGCGAATCAGCCCCAGCATTTT
v_gene: TRBV7-2; d_gene: TRBD2; abundance: NA; j_gene: TRBJ2-2; CDR3aa: CASSQSTGGPAGELFF; CDR3nt: TGTGCCAGCAGCCAAAGTACGGGAGGGCCCGCCGGGGAGCTGTTTTTT
v_gene: TRBV5-1; d_gene: TRBD1; abundance: NA; j_gene: TRBJ2-7; CDR3aa: CASSFGLGQGVPYEQYF; CDR3nt: TGCGCCAGCAGCTTCGGCTTGGGACAGGGGGTCCCCTACGAGCAGTACTTC
v_gene: TRBV7-9; d_gene: NA; abundance: NA; j_gene: TRBJ1-4; CDR3aa: CASSSAATLDEKLFF; CDR3nt: TGTGCCAGCAGCTCGGCCGCGACTTTGGATGAAAAACTGTTTTTT
v_gene: TRBV4-1; d_gene: TRBD2; abundance: NA; j_gene: TRBJ2-7; CDR3aa: CASSPSSETSGPYEQYF; CDR3nt: TGCGCCAGCAGCCCCTCAAGCGAGACTAGCGGTCCCTACGAGCAGTACTTC